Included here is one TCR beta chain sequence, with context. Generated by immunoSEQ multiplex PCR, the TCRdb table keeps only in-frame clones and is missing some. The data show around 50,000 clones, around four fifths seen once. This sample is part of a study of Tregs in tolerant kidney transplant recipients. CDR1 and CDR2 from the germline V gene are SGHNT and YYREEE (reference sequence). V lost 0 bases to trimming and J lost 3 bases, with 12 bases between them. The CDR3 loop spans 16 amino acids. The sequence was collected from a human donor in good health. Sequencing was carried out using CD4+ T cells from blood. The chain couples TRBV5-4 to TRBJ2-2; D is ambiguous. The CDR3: CASSLGAVGHTGELFF. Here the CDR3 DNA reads TGTGCCAGCAGCTTGGGGGCCGTTGGCCACACCGGGGAGCTGTTTTTT.